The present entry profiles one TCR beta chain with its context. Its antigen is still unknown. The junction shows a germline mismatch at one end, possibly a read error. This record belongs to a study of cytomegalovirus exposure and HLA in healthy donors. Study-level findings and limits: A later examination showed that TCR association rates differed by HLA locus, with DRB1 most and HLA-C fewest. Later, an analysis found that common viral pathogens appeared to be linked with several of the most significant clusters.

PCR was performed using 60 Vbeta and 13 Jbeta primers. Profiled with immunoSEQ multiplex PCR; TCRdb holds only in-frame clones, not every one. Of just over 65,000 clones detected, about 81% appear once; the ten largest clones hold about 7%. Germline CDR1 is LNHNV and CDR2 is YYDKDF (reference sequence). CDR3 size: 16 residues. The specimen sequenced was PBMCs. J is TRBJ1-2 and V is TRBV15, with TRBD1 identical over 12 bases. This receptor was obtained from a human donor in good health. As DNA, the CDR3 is TGTGCCACCAGCAGAGGTACTCAGGGACAGGGGGCTGGCTACCCCTTC. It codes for CATSRGTQGQGAGYPF.